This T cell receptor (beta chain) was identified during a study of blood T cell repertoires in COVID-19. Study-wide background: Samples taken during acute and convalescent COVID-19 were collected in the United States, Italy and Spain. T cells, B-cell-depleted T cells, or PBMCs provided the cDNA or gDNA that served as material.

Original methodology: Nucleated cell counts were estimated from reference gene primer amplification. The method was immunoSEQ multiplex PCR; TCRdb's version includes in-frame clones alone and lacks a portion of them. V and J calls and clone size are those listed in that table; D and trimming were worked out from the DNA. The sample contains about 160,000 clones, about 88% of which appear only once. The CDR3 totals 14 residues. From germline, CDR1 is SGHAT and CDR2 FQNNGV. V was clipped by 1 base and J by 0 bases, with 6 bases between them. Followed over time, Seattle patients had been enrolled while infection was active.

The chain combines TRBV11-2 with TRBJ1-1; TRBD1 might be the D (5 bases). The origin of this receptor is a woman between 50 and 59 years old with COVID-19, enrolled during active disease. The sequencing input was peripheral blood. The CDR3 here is CASSLGGVNTEAFF. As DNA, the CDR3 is TGTGCCAGCAGCTTAGGGGGCGTGAACACTGAAGCTTTCTTT.